The clone carrying this TCR beta chain was recorded only once. In the study's own analysis: Scientists estimated how many nucleated cells there were by amplifying reference gene primers. Produced via immunoSEQ multiplex PCR; TCRdb's table is partial and in-frame only. The V and J calls and clone size were taken over from that table, and D and trimming were inferred from the DNA. Of roughly 200,000 clones in the sample, roughly 80% are singletons; the top ten hold around 10%. These data are taken from a study of blood T cell repertoires in COVID-19. As for the study in general: From the United States, Italy and Spain came samples of acute and convalescent COVID-19.

The V segment lost 1 base and the J segment 8 bases; nucleotides outside the gene matches: 6. There are 14 residues in the CDR3. Germline V gene sequence: CDR1 SGDLS, CDR2 YYNGEE. It was during active infection that Seattle patients were enrolled and then longitudinally followed. The rearrangement links TRBV9 to TRBJ2-1; 7 nucleotides match TRBD2. The sequence derives from a woman aged 40 to 50 with COVID-19, enrolled during active disease. The specimen sequenced was peripheral blood. The CDR3 reads CASSVLAAGDEQFF. In nucleotides, the CDR3 is TGTGCCAGCAGCGTACTAGCGGCTGGGGATGAGCAGTTCTTC. The full variable domain, in which reference TRBV9 and TRBJ2-1 provide the parts outside the CDR3, is DSGVTQTPKHLITATGQRVTLRCSPRSGDLSVYWYQQSLDQGLQFLIQYYNGEERAKGNILERFSAQQFPDLHSELNLSSLELGDSALYFCASSVLAAGDEQFFGPGTRLTVL.